This T cell receptor beta chain was sequenced during a study of early T cells in non-severe SARS-CoV-2 infection. One entry per CDR3 protein, called by TCRdb with MiXCR from the 5' RACE reads. Of 55,000 to 85,000 distinct CDR3 sequences in the sample, roughly 12% were seen once. CDR3 length: 17 amino acids. J lost 8 bases, V lost 0 bases, and 13 bases had no gene match. Germline assignment: CDR1 LGHDT and CDR2 YNNKEL (reference sequence). The chain couples TRBV3-1 to TRBJ2-3, with 8 bases identical to TRBD2. The origin of this receptor is an adult who was a healthcare worker with PCR-confirmed SARS-CoV-2 infection or an uninfected control (not recorded which). The specimen sequenced was whole blood. CDR3 in DNA: TGTGCCAGCAGCCAAGATGGGATAGCGGGGACCCCGGGTACGCAGTATTTT. Translated: CASSQDGIAGTPGTQYF.